This T cell receptor beta chain was sequenced during a study of shared clonotypes between healthy human individuals. Findings of the study overall: Donor scarcity curtailed the genetic and exposure-history diversity represented herein. Clonotypes that were shared across four donors made up around 5% of naive CD4 clonotypes.

There are 15 residues in the CDR3. J lost 5 bases, V lost 6 bases, and 5 bases had no gene match. CDR1 is SGHRS, CDR2 YFSETQ, per germline. Points on this clone: The antigen is not known.

TCRdb's copy holds only in-frame clones and misses some; the assay was immunoSEQ multiplex PCR. The sample lists a few million clones, 93% occurring once. The chain carries TRBV5-1 and TRBJ2-1; 13 positions agree with TRBD2. Sequenced input: naive CD4+ T cells from PBMCs. The subset: CD45RA+ positively selected. The clonotype was recovered from a man aged 18 to 29 in good health. Some clones in this sample may be carry-over from other donors' samples. This CDR3 is CASTRLAGGDNEQFF. The CDR3 bases are TGCGCCAGCACCAGACTAGCGGGGGGCGACAATGAGCAGTTCTTC.